One sample yielded the 14 T cell receptor beta chains listed below, sequenced in a study of neurological immune-mediated disorders (dated by TCRdb to the late 2010s). The protocol used for the library was 5' RACE. TCRdb records Illumina HiSeq 2500 as the sequencer. TCRdb ran its own pipeline on the public reads, namely fastp trimming at Q25 and MiXCR clone calling, and kept in-frame beta chains. Rows merge per CDR3 protein into single entries with the most common DNA and genes. The sample table holds 25,000 to 35,000 distinct CDR3 sequences, of which around 15% were seen once. The ten largest clonotypes hold 25% to 35% of the sample. The sample comprised PBMCs. The receptors originated from a man aged 65 to 79 in good health.

This clonotype was counted a few times. V and J are TRBV3-1 and TRBJ2-7; 8 nucleotides match TRBD2. The junction had 8 bases not matched to a gene; V was cut back by 4 bases and J by 6 bases. Germline lookup yields CDR1 LGHDT and CDR2 YNNKEL (reference sequence). The CDR3 contains 14 residues. CDR3 amino acids: CASSPTGGEVEQYF. CDR3 DNA sequence: TGTGCCAGCAGCCCCACGGGGGGGGAAGTCGAGCAGTACTTC.

This clonotype was recorded many times. This chain links TRBV12-3 or TRBV12-4 with TRBJ2-4; D not certain. The CDR3 runs 12 residues. Deletions cut 6 bases from V and 3 bases from J, with 6 bases between. CDR3 sequence reads: CASSSRKNIQYF. CDR3 bases: TGTGCCAGCAGCTCACGCAAAAACATTCAGTACTTC.

This clonotype has at least ten counts. The rearrangement joins TRBV7-2 to TRBJ2-5; 12 bases align to TRBD2. Looked up from germline, CDR1 is SGHTA and CDR2 is FQGNSA. This CDR3 spans 16 amino acids. Trimming cost V 6 bases and J 1 base; bases outside gene matches: 6. This CDR3 reads CASSFSTSGGQETQYF. The DNA of the CDR3 is TGTGCCAGCAGTTTCTCGACTAGCGGGGGCCAAGAGACCCAGTACTTC.

This clonotype was seen repeatedly, ten times or more. The gene calls are TRBV13 and TRBJ2-3; 7 bases are shared with TRBD2. CDR1 is PRHDT, CDR2 FYEKMQ, per germline (reference sequence). CDR3 length equals 16 residues. J was trimmed by 4 bases and V by 3 bases; bases with no gene match: 10. The CDR3: CASSFWERGPSDTQYF. In nucleotides, the CDR3 is TGTGCCAGCAGCTTTTGGGAGCGGGGACCATCAGATACGCAGTATTTT.

This clonotype was seen ten or more times. The CDR3 bases are TGTGCCACCAGCCCGGGACTAGCGACAGATACGCAGTATTTT. This gives the protein CATSPGLATDTQYF. This chain uses TRBV24-1 with TRBJ2-3; 10 bases line up with TRBD2. The germline V gene encodes CDR1 KGHDR and CDR2 SFDVKD. V lost 7 bases to trimming and J lost 3 bases; unmatched junction nucleotides: 3. The CDR3 sequence is 14 residues long.

This clonotype was recorded at least ten times. V gene TRBV24-1 combines with J gene TRBJ2-1, with TRBD1 matching 9 bases. The CDR3 is made up of 15 amino acids. J gave up 4 bases and V 6 bases, and 6 bases lay outside the gene matches. Germline values: CDR1 KGHDR, CDR2 SFDVKD. CDR3 sequence: CATSRGGQGYNEQFF. DNA for the CDR3: TGTGCCACCAGTCGAGGGGGACAGGGATACAATGAGCAGTTCTTC.

The sample holds many counts of this clonotype. This chain uses TRBV14 with TRBJ2-7; 13 bases align to TRBD2. Germline V gives CDR1 SGHDN, CDR2 FVKESK. Trimming cost V 5 bases and J 4 bases; bases outside gene matches: 5. The CDR3 loop spans 15 amino acids. As DNA, the CDR3 is TGTGCCAGCAGCGGGACTAGCGGGGTTGTGTACGAGCAGTACTTC. It encodes CASSGTSGVVYEQYF. Based on the CDR3 plus reference TRBV14 and TRBJ2-7, the full variable domain is EAGVTQFPSHSVIEKGQTVTLRCDPISGHDNLYWYRRVMGKEIKFLLHFVKESKQDESGMPNNRFLAERTGGTYSTLKVQPAELEDSGVYFCASSGTSGVVYEQYFGPGTRLTVT.

Ten or more counts support this clonotype. The V gene is TRBV7-7, the J gene TRBJ2-5; D perhaps matches TRBD1 (6 bases). CDR3 size: 15 residues. Germline CDR1 and CDR2: SSHAT and FNYEAQ (reference sequence). With 5 bases removed from V and 4 bases from J, the gap between germline ends came to 17 bases. The chain's CDR3 is CASSINRAGGETQYF. In nucleotides, the CDR3 is TGTGCCAGCAGCATAAACAGGGCCGGAGGAGAGACCCAGTACTTC.

The V and J genes are TRBV7-9 and TRBJ1-5; D uncertain. The CDR3 length is 16 residues. Germline V lookup: CDR1 SEHNR, CDR2 FQNEAQ (reference sequence). CDR3 loop: CVISPRFVDSNQPQHF. The CDR3 DNA is TGTGTCATCAGCCCAAGGTTCGTCGATAGCAATCAGCCCCAGCATTTT.

This rearrangement joins TRBV18 to TRBJ1-5; 8 bases match TRBD1. Germline CDR1 KGHSH, CDR2 LQKENI. CDR3 length: 19 residues. Trimming took 2 bases from V and 2 from J; bases not matched to a gene: 14. The DNA of the CDR3 is TGTGCCAGCTCACCATCGGGACAAGGACAGGGTCTGGGCAATCAGCCCCAGCATTTT. It encodes CASSPSGQGQGLGNQPQHF.

This clonotype was counted ten times or more. This rearrangement joins TRBV4-3 to TRBJ2-1; maybe TRBD2 (6 bases). Germline CDR1 LGHNA, CDR2 YSLEER. Between the trimmed V and J ends, which lost 0 bases and 4 bases, there was a span of 13 bases. The CDR3 is made up of 16 amino acids. The CDR3, as DNA: TGCGCCAGCAGCCAAGATTGGGGACTCCTATACAATGAGCAGTTCTTC. Translation: CASSQDWGLLYNEQFF.

Concerning this clonotype: A much larger clone differs by one base, so this may be a read error. J is TRBJ2-7 and V is TRBV4-2; unclear D gene. The CDR3 runs 15 residues. Germline V gives CDR1 LGHNA, CDR2 YNFKEQ. CDR3 loop: CANSQDSTASYEQYF. As DNA, the CDR3 is TGTGCCAACAGCCAAGATAGCACAGCTTCCTACGAGCAGTACTTC.

This clonotype was counted at least ten times. The chain joins TRBV7-2 to TRBJ1-2, with D perhaps matching TRBD1 (6 bases). The CDR3 totals 19 residues. Deletions cut 1 base from V and 0 bases from J, with 21 bases between. Per the germline V gene, CDR1 is SGHTA and CDR2 is FQGNSA. The CDR3 region is CASSLVGGTTTLANYGYTF. In DNA form, the CDR3 reads TGTGCCAGCAGCTTAGTTGGGGGGACAACCACCTTAGCTAACTATGGCTACACCTTC.

This clonotype has at least ten counts. The V and J genes are TRBV27 and TRBJ2-7, with D possibly matching TRBD1 (6 bases). V lost 5 bases and J 3 bases, leaving 11 bases between the germline ends. The CDR3 has 13 amino acids. Germline CDR1 is MNHEY and CDR2 is SMNVEV (reference sequence). CDR3 sequence reads: CASSLVTGYEQYF. The CDR3 bases are TGTGCCAGCAGTCTCGTGACAGGCTACGAGCAGTACTTC.